The clone carrying this T cell receptor (beta chain) was recorded many times. The data stem from a study of early T cells in non-severe SARS-CoV-2 infection. TCRdb re-analysed the 5' RACE reads in MiXCR, keeping a single row per CDR3 protein. The table lists around 93,000 distinct CDR3 sequences, about 12% of them singletons. The CDR3 is made up of 13 amino acids. Per germline, CDR1 SEHNR and CDR2 FQNEAQ (reference sequence). With 7 bases removed from V and 2 bases from J, the gap between germline ends came to 6 bases. The chain recombines TRBV7-9 with TRBJ2-6, with D unclear. The sequence was collected from an adult who was a healthcare worker with PCR-confirmed SARS-CoV-2 infection or an uninfected control (not recorded which). This sample comprised whole blood, obtained at baseline. This CDR3 reads CASTETGANVLTF. The CDR3 DNA sequence: TGTGCCAGCACCGAAACTGGGGCCAACGTCCTGACTTTC.